The rows below give T cell receptor beta chains drawn from one sample of a study of human T cells and chemical hapten exposure. TCRdb itself ran the RACE reads through MiXCR, one entry per CDR3 protein. The sample has around 380,000 distinct CDR3 sequences, about 4.4% seen once. The sample was whole blood, taken in connection with sensitization to the hapten diphenylcyclopropenone (DPC). The receptors here all came from a woman in her forties or fifties with alopecia areata. Some clones in this sample may be carry-over from other donors' samples. The CDR3 runs from the conserved cysteine through the conserved F or W. A D gene is named only where the DNA matches it firmly. For some rows the clone size is stated as once, few or many, or as a class when expanded; others skip it.

TRBV29-1,-,TRBJ2-7,many,TGCAGCGCCGCCGGGAGATACTACGAGCAGTACTTC,CSAAGRYYEQYF
TRBV20-1,-,TRBJ2-1,many,TGCAGTGCAGAGTTCGGGGAAGCCCACAATGAGCAGTTCTTC,CSAEFGEAHNEQFF
TRBV28,TRBD2,TRBJ2-7,many,TGTGCCAGCAGCGGGATAACTAGCGTAAGGAGCTCCTACGAGCAGTACTTC,CASSGITSVRSSYEQYF
TRBV7-8,TRBD1,TRBJ2-1,many,TGTGCCAGCAGAGACTTAAGACAGGGTTTAAATGAGCAGTTCTTC,CASRDLRQGLNEQFF
TRBV29-1,-,TRBJ2-7,-,TGCAGCGTGGGCCCCACGGGGGACGAGCAGTACTTC,CSVGPTGDEQYF
TRBV15,-,TRBJ2-3,many,TGTGCCACCAGGCCGTCGCGGGTGGCTAGCACAGATACGCAGTATTTT,CATRPSRVASTDTQYF
TRBV12-3/TRBV12-4,-,TRBJ1-5,few,TGTGCCAGCAGTTTAGTAGGGCCCCAGCATTTT,CASSLVGPQHF
TRBV20-1,TRBD2,TRBJ2-1,many,TGCAGTGCCTATAGCGGGGGGGTCTCCTACAATGAGCAGTTCTTC,CSAYSGGVSYNEQFF
TRBV7-9,-,TRBJ1-4,many,TGTGCCAGCAGCTTAGGGGGAACATATGAAAAACTGTTTTTT,CASSLGGTYEKLFF
TRBV11-2,-,TRBJ2-7,many,TGTGCCAGCAGCTTAGCCGCGACCTACGAGCAGTACTTC,CASSLAATYEQYF
TRBV28,-,TRBJ2-7,many,TGTGCCAGCAGCTTACCGGGGAACGAGCAGTACTTC,CASSLPGNEQYF
TRBV6-5,-,TRBJ1-2,many,TGTGCCAGCAGTTACTCTACAGGGACTAACTATGGCTACACCTTC,CASSYSTGTNYGYTF
TRBV2,-,TRBJ1-1,-,TGTGCCAGCAGCGACGGGCCATCCGGCGGTGAAGCTTTCTTT,CASSDGPSGGEAFF
TRBV14,TRBD1,TRBJ2-7,many,TGTGCCAGCAGCCCAAGGACAGGTCCATTTTTGTACGAGCAGTACTTC,CASSPRTGPFLYEQYF
TRBV11-2,-,TRBJ2-1,many,TGTGCCAGCAGCGGTATACGGGCGGGTGAGCAGTTCTTC,CASSGIRAGEQFF
TRBV20-1,-,TRBJ2-7,few,TGCAGTGCTAGAAACACCTACGAGCAGTACTTC,CSARNTYEQYF
TRBV5-4,TRBD2,TRBJ2-3,few,TGTGCCAGCAGCCGTGCAGGGACTAGCAGTGGCACAGATACGCAGTATTTT,CASSRAGTSSGTDTQYF
TRBV7-9,-,TRBJ2-3,many,TGTGCCAGCAGCATTATTGGGACAGATACGCAGTATTTT,CASSIIGTDTQYF
TRBV5-4,-,TRBJ2-5,-,TGTGCCAGCAGCTTCCTAGGGGGGGCGGGTGAGACCCAGTACTTC,CASSFLGGAGETQYF
TRBV11-1,-,TRBJ2-7,many,TGTGCCAGCAGTGAAACTGCCTACTCCTACGAGCAGTACTTC,CASSETAYSYEQYF
TRBV20-1,-,TRBJ2-3,many,TGCAGTGCCCTGTACGATACGCAGTATTTT,CSALYDTQYF
TRBV5-1,-,TRBJ1-1,few,TGCGCCAGCAGCTTGGAGTTTAGAAAGGGGAACACTGAAGCTTTCTTT,CASSLEFRKGNTEAFF
TRBV19,-,TRBJ2-3,few,TGTGCCAGTAGTCCATGGACGGATCCCACAGATACGCAGTATTTT,CASSPWTDPTDTQYF
TRBV3-1,TRBD1,TRBJ1-5,many,TGTGCCAGCAGCCCGGGGACAGGGGGCGATCAGCCCCAGCATTTT,CASSPGTGGDQPQHF
TRBV27,-,TRBJ1-1,many,TGTGCCAGCAGTCCCCCGGGGGAGGCGGCTTTCTTT,CASSPPGEAAFF
TRBV20-1,TRBD1,TRBJ1-2,-,TGCAGTGCTAGAGATTTTGCGACAGGGGTGTCGATTGATGGCTTCACCTTC,CSARDFATGVSIDGFTF
TRBV5-1,-,TRBJ1-2,-,TGCGCCAGCAGCTTCAGCAGCCCTAACTATGGCTACACCTTC,CASSFSSPNYGYTF
TRBV6-1,-,TRBJ2-7,many,TGTGCCAGCAGTGTATGGGAGGATTGGGGATACTCCTACGAGCAGTACTTC,CASSVWEDWGYSYEQYF
TRBV5-1,-,TRBJ1-2,many,TGCGCCAGCAGATTCGGGACGGAGTTCTATGGCTACACCTTC,CASRFGTEFYGYTF
TRBV30,TRBD1,TRBJ2-3,few,TGTGCCTGGACAGGGGGCTTTGGGCAGTATTTT,CAWTGGFGQYF
TRBV7-2,-,TRBJ1-5,many,TGTGCCAGCAGCTCACCGGGACCAAATCAGCCCCAGCATTTT,CASSSPGPNQPQHF
TRBV9,-,TRBJ2-7,-,TGTGCCAGCAGCGTAGCCCATGACTACGAGCAGTACTTC,CASSVAHDYEQYF